Sequencing of this TCR beta chain was carried out in a study of cytomegalovirus exposure and HLA in healthy donors. Study as a whole: Among the approximately 430 donors who were genotyped, 81% fell in the genetic ancestry cluster that is associated with self-reported Caucasian donors.

Comment on this clone: Its target is unknown.

Findings and limits, study-wide: Generally TCR sequences proved uncommon, though certain public TCRs appeared in numerous donors. Later on, an analysis tied approximately 17,000 TCR beta sequences to HLA alleles at 0.05 false discovery rate.

The PCR ran on 60 Vbeta and 13 Jbeta primers. TCRdb's copy holds only in-frame clones and misses some; the assay was immunoSEQ multiplex PCR. This table holds approximately 150,000 clones, approximately 73% found once. CDR1 LGHNA and CDR2 YSLEER come from the germline V gene. CDR3 size: 16 residues. Trimming removed 0 bases from V and 5 bases from J; junction bases left unmatched: 7. J is TRBJ2-3 and V is TRBV4-3; TRBD1 matches 8 bases. The receptor was isolated from a woman aged 18-29 years in good health and CMV-seropositive. The material sequenced was PBMCs. The CDR3, as DNA: TGCGCCAGCAGCCAAGAAGACAGGGGCGAGGGAGATACGCAGTATTTT. It yields the protein CASSQEDRGEGDTQYF.